One TCR beta chain is described in this entry. The sample belongs to a study of blood T cells in healthy people across ages. The CDR3 totals 15 residues. Germline CDR1 reads SEHNR; CDR2 reads FQNEAQ (reference sequence). V dropped 2 bases and J dropped 4 bases, with 11 bases sitting between them. Through a sample-barcoded 5' primer and a J-beta primer mix, a second PCR was run for 7 to 11 cycles. TCRdb re-called the 5' RACE reads through MiXCR, storing one row per CDR3 protein. In the table there are 700,000 to 850,000 distinct CDR3 sequences, about 48% of which are singletons. The TCR comes from an elderly man in good health. The genes are TRBV7-9 and TRBJ1-4; TRBD1 might be the D (5 bases). Input material: blood. DNA of the CDR3: TGTGCCAGCAGCTTAAAAGGGGCCGTTAATGAAAAACTGTTTTTT. Translated, it gives CASSLKGAVNEKLFF.